The T cell receptor beta chain under discussion was sequenced for a study of CD8+ T cells in alopecia areata. The study, taken as a whole, reports: Between patients, shared TCR sequences were less clear than in mice. This was possibly due in part to HLA diversity in the patient population. Normal scalp showed lower clonality than lesional scalp, especially alopecia totalis/universalis.

Comments on this clone: Its antigen is not identified.

Obtained from alopecia areata patients were lesional scalp punch biopsies along with peripheral blood. Starting from PBMCs, sorting isolated CD4+ and CD8+ T cells. Trimming left V 3 bases short and J 4 bases short, with 20 bases between. The CDR3 totals 17 residues. Germline loops: CDR1 SGDLS, CDR2 YYNGEE. Following extraction, RNA underwent reverse transcription to cDNA, which served as the sequencing template. Method: immunoSEQ multiplex PCR; TCRdb's copy keeps in-frame clones and lacks some. The table shows approximately 34,000 clones, with approximately 52% occurring only once. The sample was NKG2D-high CD8+ T cells sorted from blood. This chain connects TRBV9 to TRBJ2-1, with D maybe TRBD1 (5 bases). The origin of this receptor is a human donor with alopecia areata. The CDR3 region is CASSAPRQIKGYNEQFF. Here the CDR3 DNA reads TGTGCCAGCAGCGCCCCACGACAGATCAAGGGGTACAATGAGCAGTTCTTC.